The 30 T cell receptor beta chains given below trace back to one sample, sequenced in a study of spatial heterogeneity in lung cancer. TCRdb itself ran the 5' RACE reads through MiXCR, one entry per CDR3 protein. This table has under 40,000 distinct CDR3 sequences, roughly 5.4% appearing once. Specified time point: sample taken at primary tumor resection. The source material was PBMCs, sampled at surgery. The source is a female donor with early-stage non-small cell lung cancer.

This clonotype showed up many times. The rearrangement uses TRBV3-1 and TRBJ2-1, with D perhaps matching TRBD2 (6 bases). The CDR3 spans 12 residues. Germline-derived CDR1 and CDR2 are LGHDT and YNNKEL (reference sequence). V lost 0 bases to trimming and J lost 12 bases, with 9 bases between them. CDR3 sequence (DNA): TGTGCCAGCAGCCAAGATCGGAGGGGGCAGTTCTTC. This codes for CASSQDRRGQFF.

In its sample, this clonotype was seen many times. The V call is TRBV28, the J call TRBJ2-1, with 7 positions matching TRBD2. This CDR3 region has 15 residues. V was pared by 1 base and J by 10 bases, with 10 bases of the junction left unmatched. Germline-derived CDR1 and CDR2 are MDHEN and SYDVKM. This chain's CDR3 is CASSLLGGIGGEQFF. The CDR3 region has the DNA TGTGCCAGCAGTTTATTAGGTGGGATCGGGGGGGAGCAGTTCTTC.

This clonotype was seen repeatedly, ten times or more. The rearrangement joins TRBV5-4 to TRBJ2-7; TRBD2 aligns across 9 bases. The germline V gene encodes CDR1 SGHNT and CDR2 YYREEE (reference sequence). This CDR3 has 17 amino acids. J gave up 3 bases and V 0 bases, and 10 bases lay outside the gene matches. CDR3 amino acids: CASSLDLGASGVYEQYF. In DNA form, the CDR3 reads TGTGCCAGCAGCTTGGATTTGGGGGCTAGCGGGGTCTACGAGCAGTACTTC.

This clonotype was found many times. The CDR3 reads CASSYQGGDTQYF. CDR3 nucleotides: TGTGCCAGCAGCTATCAGGGTGGAGATACGCAGTATTTT. The chain has TRBV7-9 and TRBJ2-3, with a tentative D call TRBD1 (5 bases). The CDR3 extends over 13 amino acids. Deletions cut 4 bases from V and 5 bases from J, with 10 bases between. Germline V gene lookup returns CDR1 SEHNR and CDR2 FQNEAQ (reference sequence).

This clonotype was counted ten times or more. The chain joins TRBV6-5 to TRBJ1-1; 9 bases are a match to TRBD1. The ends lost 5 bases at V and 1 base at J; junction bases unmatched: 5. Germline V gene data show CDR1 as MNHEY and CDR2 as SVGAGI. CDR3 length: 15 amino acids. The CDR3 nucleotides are TGTGCCAGCAGTCCCCTGGGACAGGGGAACACTGAAGCTTTCTTT. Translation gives CASSPLGQGNTEAFF.

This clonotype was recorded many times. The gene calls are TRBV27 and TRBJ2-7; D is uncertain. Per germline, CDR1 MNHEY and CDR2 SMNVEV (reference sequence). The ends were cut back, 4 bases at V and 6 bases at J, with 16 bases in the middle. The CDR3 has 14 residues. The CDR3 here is CASSSYSTTVEQYF. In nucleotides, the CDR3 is TGTGCCAGCAGTTCATACTCCACCACGGTCGAGCAGTACTTC.

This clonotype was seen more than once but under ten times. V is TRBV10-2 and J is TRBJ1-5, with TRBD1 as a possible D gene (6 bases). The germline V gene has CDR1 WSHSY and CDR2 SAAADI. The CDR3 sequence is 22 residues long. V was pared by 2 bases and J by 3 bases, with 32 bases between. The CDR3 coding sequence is TGCGCCAGCAGTGAGGCCCTATGGGGGGGCAGGGACAACGGGGTTTCCAATCAGCCCCAGCATTTT. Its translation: CASSEALWGGRDNGVSNQPQHF.

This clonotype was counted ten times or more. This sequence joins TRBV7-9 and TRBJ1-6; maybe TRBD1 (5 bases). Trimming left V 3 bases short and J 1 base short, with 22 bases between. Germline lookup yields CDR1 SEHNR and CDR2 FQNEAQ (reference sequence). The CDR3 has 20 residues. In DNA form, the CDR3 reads TGTGCCAGCAGCTTCGATAAGGACATAACAGGATCGTCCTATAATTCACCCCTCCACTTT. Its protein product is CASSFDKDITGSSYNSPLHF.

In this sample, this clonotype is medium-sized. The CDR3 sequence: CASSHRDRAKAFF. As DNA, the CDR3 is TGTGCCAGCAGTCACAGGGACAGGGCAAAAGCTTTCTTT. This chain joins TRBV7-2 and TRBJ1-1; TRBD1 agrees at 9 bases. CDR3 length: 13 amino acids. The V segment lost 6 bases and the J segment 9 bases; nucleotides outside the gene matches: 8. From germline, CDR1 is SGHTA and CDR2 FQGNSA.

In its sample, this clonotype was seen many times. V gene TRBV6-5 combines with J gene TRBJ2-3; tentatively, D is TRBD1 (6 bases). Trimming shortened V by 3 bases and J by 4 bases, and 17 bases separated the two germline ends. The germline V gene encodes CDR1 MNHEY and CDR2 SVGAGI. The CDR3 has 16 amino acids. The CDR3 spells CASSYLPGTMPDTQYF. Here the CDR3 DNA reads TGTGCCAGCAGTTATCTCCCCGGGACAATGCCAGATACGCAGTATTTT.

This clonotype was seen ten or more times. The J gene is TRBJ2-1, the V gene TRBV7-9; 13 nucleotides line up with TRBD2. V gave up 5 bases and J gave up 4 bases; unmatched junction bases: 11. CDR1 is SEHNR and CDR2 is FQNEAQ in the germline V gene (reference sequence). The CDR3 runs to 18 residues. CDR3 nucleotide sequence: TGTGCCAGCAGCGTACTAGCGGGGGGGCCCCGAGTTTACAATGAGCAGTTCTTC. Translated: CASSVLAGGPRVYNEQFF.

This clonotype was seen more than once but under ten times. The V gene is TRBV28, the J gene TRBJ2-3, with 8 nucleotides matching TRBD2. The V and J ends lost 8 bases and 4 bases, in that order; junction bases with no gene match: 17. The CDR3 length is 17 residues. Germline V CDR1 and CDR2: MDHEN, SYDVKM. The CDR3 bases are TGTGCCAGCGCCCTTCGGGGGGGGCGGAATTCCCCAGATACGCAGTATTTT. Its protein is CASALRGGRNSPDTQYF.

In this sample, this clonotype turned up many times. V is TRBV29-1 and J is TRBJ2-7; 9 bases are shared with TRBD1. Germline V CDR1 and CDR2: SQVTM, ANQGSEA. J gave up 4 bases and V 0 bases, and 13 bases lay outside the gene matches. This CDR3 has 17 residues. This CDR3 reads CSVEDWGIGDRAYEQYF. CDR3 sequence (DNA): TGCAGCGTTGAAGATTGGGGAATTGGGGACAGGGCATACGAGCAGTACTTC.

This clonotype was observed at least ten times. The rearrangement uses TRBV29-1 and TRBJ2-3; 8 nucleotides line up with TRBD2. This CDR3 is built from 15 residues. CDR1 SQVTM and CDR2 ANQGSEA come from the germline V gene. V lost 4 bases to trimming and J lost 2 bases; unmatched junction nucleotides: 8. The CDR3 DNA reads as TGCAGCGTTGCGGCGATTAGCGGGGCCACAGATACGCAGTATTTT. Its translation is CSVAAISGATDTQYF.

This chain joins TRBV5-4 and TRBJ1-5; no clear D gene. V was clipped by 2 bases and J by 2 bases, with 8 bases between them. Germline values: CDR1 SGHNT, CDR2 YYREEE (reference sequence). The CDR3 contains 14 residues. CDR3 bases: TGTGCCAGCAGCTTCATGGGTGGCAATCAGCCCCAGCATTTT. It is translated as CASSFMGGNQPQHF. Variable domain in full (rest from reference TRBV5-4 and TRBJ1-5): ETGVTQSPTHLIKTRGQQVTLRCSSQSGHNTVSWYQQALGQGPQFIFQYYREEENGRGNFPPRFSGLQFPNYSSELNVNALELDDSALYLCASSFMGGNQPQHFGDGTRLSIL.

The chain's CDR3 is CASSSRDALRQGQYF. As DNA, the CDR3 is TGTGCCAGCAGCAGCCGGGACGCCCTTCGACAGGGGCAGTACTTC. The rearrangement joins TRBV13 to TRBJ2-7; 7 bases fit TRBD1. V lost 5 bases and J lost 9; bases outside the gene matches: 16. Germline V gene sequence: CDR1 PRHDT, CDR2 FYEKMQ (reference sequence). This CDR3 spans 15 amino acids.

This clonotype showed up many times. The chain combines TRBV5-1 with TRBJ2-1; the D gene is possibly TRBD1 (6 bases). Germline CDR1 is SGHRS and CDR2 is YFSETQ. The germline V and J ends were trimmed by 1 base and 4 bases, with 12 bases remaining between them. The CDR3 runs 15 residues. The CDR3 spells CASSLQGSQYNEQFF. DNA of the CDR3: TGCGCCAGCAGCTTGCAGGGGAGTCAATACAATGAGCAGTTCTTC.

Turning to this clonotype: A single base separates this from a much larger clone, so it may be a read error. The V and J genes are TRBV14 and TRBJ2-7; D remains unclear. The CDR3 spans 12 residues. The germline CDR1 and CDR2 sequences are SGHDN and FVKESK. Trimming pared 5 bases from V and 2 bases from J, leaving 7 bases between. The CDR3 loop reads CASSYHPYEQYF. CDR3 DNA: TGTGCCAGCAGCTACCATCCCTACGAGCAGTACTTC.

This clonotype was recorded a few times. The CDR3 DNA is TGCAGTGCTTCGGGGGCCGGGGATACGCAGTATTTT. Translated: CSASGAGDTQYF. J is TRBJ2-3 and V is TRBV20-1; possibly TRBD1 or TRBD2 for D (6 bases each). V shed 5 bases and J shed 6 bases, with 12 bases lying between them. There are 12 residues in the CDR3. Germline V gene data show CDR1 as DFQATT and CDR2 as SNEGSKA (reference sequence).

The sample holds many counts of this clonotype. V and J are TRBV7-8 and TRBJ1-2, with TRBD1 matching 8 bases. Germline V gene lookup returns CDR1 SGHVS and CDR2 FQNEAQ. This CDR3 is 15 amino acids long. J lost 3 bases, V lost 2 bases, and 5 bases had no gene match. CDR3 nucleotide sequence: TGTGCCAGCAGCTTAAGATCGACAGGGGACTATGGCTACACCTTC. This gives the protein CASSLRSTGDYGYTF.

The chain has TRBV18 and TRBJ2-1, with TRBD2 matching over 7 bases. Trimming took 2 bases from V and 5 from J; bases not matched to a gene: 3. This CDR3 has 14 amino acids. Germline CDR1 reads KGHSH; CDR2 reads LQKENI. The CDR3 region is CASSPSAGHNEQFF. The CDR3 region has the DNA TGTGCCAGCTCACCATCAGCGGGACACAATGAGCAGTTCTTC.

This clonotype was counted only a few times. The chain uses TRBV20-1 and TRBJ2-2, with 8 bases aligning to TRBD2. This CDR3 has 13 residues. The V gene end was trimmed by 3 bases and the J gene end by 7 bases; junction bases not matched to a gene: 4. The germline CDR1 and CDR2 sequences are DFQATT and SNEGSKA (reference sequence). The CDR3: CSASRGGGGELFF. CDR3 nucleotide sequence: TGCAGTGCTAGCCGGGGGGGAGGCGGGGAGCTGTTTTTT.

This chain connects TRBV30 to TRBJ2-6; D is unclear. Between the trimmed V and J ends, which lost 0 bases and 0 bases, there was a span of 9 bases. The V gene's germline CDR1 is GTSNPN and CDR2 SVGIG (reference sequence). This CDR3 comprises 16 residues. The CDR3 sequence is CAWSVSRSSGANVLTF. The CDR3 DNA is TGTGCCTGGAGTGTCTCCAGGAGCTCTGGGGCCAACGTCCTGACTTTC.

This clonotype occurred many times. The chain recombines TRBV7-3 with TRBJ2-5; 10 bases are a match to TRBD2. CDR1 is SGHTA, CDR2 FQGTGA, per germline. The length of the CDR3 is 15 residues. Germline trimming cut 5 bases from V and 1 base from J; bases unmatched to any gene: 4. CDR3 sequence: CASSRSGGSQETQYF. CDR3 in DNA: TGTGCCAGCAGCCGTAGCGGGGGGAGCCAAGAGACCCAGTACTTC.

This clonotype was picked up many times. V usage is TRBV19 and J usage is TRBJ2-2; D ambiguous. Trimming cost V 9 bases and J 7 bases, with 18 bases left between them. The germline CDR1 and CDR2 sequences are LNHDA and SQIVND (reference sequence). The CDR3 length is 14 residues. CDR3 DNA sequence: TGTGCCAGCGCCAAGAAGGGTAGTAGCGGGGAGCTGTTTTTT. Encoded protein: CASAKKGSSGELFF.

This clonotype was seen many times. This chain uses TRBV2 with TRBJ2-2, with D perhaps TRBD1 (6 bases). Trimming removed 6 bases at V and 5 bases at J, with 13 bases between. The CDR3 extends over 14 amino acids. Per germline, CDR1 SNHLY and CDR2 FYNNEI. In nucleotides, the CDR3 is TGTGCCAGCAGCGCTAACAGGGTGACCGGGGAGCTGTTTTTT. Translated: CASSANRVTGELFF.

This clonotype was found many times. The CDR3 spells CASSPDTGLPEAFF. CDR3 DNA: TGCGCCAGCAGCCCCGACACGGGGTTGCCTGAAGCTTTCTTT. The chain employs TRBV5-1 and TRBJ1-1, with no clear D. V gave up 4 bases and J gave up 6 bases, with 16 bases separating them. The CDR3 runs to 14 residues. Germline V gene sequence: CDR1 SGHRS, CDR2 YFSETQ.

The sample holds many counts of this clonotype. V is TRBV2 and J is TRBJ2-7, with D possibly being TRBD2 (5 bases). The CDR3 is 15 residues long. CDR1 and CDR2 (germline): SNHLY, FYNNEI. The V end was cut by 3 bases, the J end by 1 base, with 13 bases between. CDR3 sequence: CASSDYYRRSYEQYF. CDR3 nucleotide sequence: TGTGCCAGCAGTGACTATTACCGGAGGTCCTACGAGCAGTACTTC.

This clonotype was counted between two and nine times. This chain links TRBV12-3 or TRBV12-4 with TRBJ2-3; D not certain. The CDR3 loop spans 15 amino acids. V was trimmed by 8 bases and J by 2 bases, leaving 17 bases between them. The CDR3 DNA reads TGTGCCAGCGACGGCGCCCACGGTTCCACAGATACGCAGTATTTT. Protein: CASDGAHGSTDTQYF.

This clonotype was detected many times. This CDR3 is CASSVVGAETQYF. CDR3 DNA: TGTGCCAGCAGCGTAGTAGGGGCAGAGACCCAGTACTTC. The V call is TRBV9, the J call TRBJ2-5; TRBD1 is a possible D gene (5 bases). CDR1 SGDLS and CDR2 YYNGEE come from the germline V gene. This CDR3 is 13 amino acids long. V lost 0 bases and J 4 bases, leaving 7 bases between the germline ends.